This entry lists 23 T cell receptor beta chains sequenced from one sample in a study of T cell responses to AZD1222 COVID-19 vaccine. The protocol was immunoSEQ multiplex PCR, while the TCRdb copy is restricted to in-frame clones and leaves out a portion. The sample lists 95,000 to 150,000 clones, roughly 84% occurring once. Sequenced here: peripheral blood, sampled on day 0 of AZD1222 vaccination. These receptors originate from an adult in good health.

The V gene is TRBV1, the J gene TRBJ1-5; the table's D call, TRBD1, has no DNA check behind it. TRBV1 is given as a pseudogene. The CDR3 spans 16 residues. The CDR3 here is CTSSPRKGAFNQPQHF. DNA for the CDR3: TGCACCAGCAGCCCGAGAAAGGGGGCATTCAATCAGCCCCAGCATTTT.

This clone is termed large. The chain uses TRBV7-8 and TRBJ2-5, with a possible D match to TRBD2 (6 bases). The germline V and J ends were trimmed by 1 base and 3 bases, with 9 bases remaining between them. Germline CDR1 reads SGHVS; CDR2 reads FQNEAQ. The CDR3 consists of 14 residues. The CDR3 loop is CASSLVRTKETQYF. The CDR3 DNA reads TGTGCCAGCAGCTTAGTTCGGACTAAAGAGACCCAGTACTTC.

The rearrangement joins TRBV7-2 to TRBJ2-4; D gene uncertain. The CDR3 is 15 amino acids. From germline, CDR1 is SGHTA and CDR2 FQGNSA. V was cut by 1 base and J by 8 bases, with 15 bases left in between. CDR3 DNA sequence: TGTGCCAGCAGCTTAGGCGAGACTCCACGAGACATTCAGTACTTC. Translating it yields CASSLGETPRDIQYF.

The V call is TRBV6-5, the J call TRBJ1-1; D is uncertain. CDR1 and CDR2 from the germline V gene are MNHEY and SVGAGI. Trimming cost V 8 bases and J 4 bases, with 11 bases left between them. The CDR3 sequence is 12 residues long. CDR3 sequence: CASGREGTEAFF. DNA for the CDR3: TGTGCCAGCGGCCGGGAGGGCACTGAAGCTTTCTTT.

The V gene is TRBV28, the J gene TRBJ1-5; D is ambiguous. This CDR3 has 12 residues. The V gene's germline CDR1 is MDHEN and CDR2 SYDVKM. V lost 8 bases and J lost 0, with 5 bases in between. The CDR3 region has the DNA TGTGCCAGCGGGAATAGCAATCAGCCCCAGCATTTT. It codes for CASGNSNQPQHF.

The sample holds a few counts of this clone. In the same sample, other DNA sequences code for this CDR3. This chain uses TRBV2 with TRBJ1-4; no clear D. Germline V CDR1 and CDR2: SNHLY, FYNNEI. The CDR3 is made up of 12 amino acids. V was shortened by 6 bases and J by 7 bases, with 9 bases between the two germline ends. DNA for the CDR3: TGTGCCAGCAGGGTGTTGGGTGAAAAACTGTTTTTT. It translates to CASRVLGEKLFF.

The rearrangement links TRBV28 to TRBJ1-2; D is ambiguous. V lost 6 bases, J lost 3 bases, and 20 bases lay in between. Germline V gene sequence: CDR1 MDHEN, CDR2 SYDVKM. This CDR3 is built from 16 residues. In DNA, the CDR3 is TGTGCCAGCAGCCACGCCCGGAAAAGTTCCGACTATGGCTACACCTTC. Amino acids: CASSHARKSSDYGYTF.

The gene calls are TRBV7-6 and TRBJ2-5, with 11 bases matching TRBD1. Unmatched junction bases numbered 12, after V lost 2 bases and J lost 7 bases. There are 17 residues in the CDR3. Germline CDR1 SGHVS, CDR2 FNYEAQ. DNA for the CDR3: TGTGCCAGCAGCTTATACCCCCGGACAGGGGGCGGGGGGACCCAGTACTTC. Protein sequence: CASSLYPRTGGGGTQYF.

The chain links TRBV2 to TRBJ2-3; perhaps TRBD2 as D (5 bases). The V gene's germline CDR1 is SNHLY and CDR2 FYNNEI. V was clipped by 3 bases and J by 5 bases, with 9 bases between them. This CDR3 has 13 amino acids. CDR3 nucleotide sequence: TGTGCCAGCAGTGAGAGGGCACGAGATACGCAGTATTTT. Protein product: CASSERARDTQYF.

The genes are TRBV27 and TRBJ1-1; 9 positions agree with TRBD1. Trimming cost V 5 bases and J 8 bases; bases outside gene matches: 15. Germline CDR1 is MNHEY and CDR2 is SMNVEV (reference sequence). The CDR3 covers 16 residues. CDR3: CASSPRQGGQRSEAFF. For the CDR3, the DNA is TGTGCCAGCAGTCCCCGACAGGGGGGGCAGAGATCGGAAGCTTTCTTT.

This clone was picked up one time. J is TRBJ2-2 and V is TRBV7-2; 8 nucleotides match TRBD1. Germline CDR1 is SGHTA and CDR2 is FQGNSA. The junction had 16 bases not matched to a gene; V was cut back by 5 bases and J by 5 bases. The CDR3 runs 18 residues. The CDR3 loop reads CASSLSPPRQGTTGELFF. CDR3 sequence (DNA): TGTGCCAGCAGCCTTTCCCCTCCGAGACAGGGGACGACCGGGGAGCTGTTTTTT. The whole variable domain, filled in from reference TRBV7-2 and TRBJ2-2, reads GAGVSQSPSNKVTEKGKDVELRCDPISGHTALYWYRQSLGQGLEFLIYFQGNSAPDKSGLPSDRFSAERTGGSVSTLTIQRTQQEDSAVYLCASSLSPPRQGTTGELFFGEGSRLTVL.

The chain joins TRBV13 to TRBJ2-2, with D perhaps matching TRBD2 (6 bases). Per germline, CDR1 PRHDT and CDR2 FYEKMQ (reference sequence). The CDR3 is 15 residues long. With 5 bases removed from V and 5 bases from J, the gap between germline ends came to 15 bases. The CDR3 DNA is TGTGCCAGCAGCCCGGCGGGACGAACGACCGGGGAGCTGTTTTTT. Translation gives CASSPAGRTTGELFF.

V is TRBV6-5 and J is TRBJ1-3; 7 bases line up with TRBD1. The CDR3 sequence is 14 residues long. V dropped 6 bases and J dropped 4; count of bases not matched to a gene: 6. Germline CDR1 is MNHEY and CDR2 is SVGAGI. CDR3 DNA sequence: TGTGCCAGCAGCCCCCGGGGACAGGGAAACACCATATATTTT. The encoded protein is CASSPRGQGNTIYF.

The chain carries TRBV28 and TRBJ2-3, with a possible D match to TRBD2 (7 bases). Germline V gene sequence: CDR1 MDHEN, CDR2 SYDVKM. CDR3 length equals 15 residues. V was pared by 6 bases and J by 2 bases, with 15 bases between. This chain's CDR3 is CASSFPRGATDTQYF. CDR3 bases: TGTGCCAGCAGCTTCCCCCGGGGGGCCACAGATACGCAGTATTTT.

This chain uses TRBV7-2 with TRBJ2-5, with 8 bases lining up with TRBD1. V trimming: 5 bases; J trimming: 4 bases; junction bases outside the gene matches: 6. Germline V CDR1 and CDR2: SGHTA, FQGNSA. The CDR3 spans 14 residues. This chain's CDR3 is CASSPDRGGETQYF. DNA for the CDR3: TGTGCCAGCAGCCCCGACAGGGGAGGAGAGACCCAGTACTTC.

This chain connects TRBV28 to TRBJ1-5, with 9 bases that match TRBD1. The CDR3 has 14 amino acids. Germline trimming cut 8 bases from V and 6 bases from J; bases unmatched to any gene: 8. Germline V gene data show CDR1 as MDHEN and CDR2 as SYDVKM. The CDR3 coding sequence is TGTGCCAGCGTACGGGACAGGGTAGCTCAGCCCCAGCATTTT. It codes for CASVRDRVAQPQHF.

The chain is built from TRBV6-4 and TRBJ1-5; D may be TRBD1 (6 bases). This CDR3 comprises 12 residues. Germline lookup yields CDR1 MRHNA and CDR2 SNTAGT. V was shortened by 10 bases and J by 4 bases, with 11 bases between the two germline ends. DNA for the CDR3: TGTGCCATCACAGGGTATAATCAGCCCCAGCATTTT. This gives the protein CAITGYNQPQHF.

This chain's CDR3 is CASSLEAGVTYEQYF. CDR3 coding DNA: TGTGCCAGCAGCTTGGAGGCGGGGGTAACCTACGAGCAGTACTTC. V gene TRBV5-5 combines with J gene TRBJ2-7; 7 positions match TRBD2. Germline-derived CDR1 and CDR2 are SGHKS and YYEKEE (reference sequence). The CDR3 spans 15 residues. The junction had 5 bases not matched to a gene; V was cut back by 0 bases and J by 2 bases.

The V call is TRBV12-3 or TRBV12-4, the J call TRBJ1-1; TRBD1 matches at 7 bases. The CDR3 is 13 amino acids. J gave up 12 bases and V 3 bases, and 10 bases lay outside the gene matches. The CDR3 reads CASSLTGSRKTFF. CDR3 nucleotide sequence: TGTGCCAGCAGTTTGACAGGGTCGCGAAAGACTTTCTTT.

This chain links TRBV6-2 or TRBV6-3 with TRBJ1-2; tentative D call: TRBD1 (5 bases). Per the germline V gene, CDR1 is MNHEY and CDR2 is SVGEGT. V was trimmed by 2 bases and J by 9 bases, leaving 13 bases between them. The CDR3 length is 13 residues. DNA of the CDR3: TGTGCCAGCAGTTACCTGGGGACGTGGAGCTACACCTTC. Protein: CASSYLGTWSYTF.

The CDR3 region is CASSAPTGDTQYF. In DNA form, the CDR3 reads TGTGCCAGTAGCGCGCCCACGGGAGATACGCAGTATTTT. V usage is TRBV2 and J usage is TRBJ2-3; weak D call: TRBD2 (5 bases). The CDR3 is 13 residues long. Trimming took off 9 bases at V and 5 bases at J, with 15 bases between the two ends. Germline lookup yields CDR1 SNHLY and CDR2 FYNNEI.

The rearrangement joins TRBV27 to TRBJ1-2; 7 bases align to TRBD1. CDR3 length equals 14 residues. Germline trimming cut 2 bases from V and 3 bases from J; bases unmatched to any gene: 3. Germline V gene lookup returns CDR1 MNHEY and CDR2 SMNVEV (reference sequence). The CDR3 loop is CASSLTRGDYGYTF. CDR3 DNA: TGTGCCAGCAGTTTAACCAGGGGGGACTATGGCTACACCTTC.

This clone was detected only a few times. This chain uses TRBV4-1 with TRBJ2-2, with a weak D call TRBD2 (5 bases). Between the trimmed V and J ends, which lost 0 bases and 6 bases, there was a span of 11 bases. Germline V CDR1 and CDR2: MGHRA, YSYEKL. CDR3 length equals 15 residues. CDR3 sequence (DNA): TGCGCCAGCAGCCAAGACAGTGGGAGCTCCGGGGAGCTGTTTTTT. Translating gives CASSQDSGSSGELFF.